The 5 T cell receptor beta chains in this list originate from one sample, sequenced in a study of CD8+ T cells in alopecia areata. It was cDNA, reverse transcribed from extracted RNA, that served as the sequencing template. Assay used: immunoSEQ multiplex PCR; TCRdb lists only in-frame clones, some missing. Counted here are about 160,000 clones, around 87% occurring once; the ten biggest clones make up more than 12%. The sample in question was CD8+ T cells sorted from blood, obtained at week 0. The receptors derive from a human donor with alopecia areata.

V usage is TRBV18 and J usage is TRBJ2-3; D is ambiguous. Trimming stripped 3 bases from V and 0 bases from J, with 13 bases between. From germline, CDR1 is KGHSH and CDR2 LQKENI. The CDR3 consists of 16 residues. The CDR3 nucleotides are TGTGCCAGCTCACCTCCGGACGGAACTAGCACAGATACGCAGTATTTT. Encoded protein: CASSPPDGTSTDTQYF.

The rearrangement links TRBV5-1 to TRBJ2-1; 7 bases are a match to TRBD1. Germline V gives CDR1 SGHRS, CDR2 YFSETQ. The junction had 3 bases not matched to a gene; V was cut back by 2 bases and J by 10 bases. CDR3 length equals 12 residues. The CDR3 loop is CASSFPGQEQFF. Here the CDR3 DNA reads TGCGCCAGCAGCTTCCCGGGACAGGAGCAGTTCTTC.

This clone was observed once. Additional DNA sequences in this sample encode the identical CDR3. The chain is built from TRBV6-5 and TRBJ1-1; D possibly corresponds to TRBD1 (5 bases). The V end lost 6 bases, the J end lost 1 base, and 6 bases lay between the germline ends. The CDR3 consists of 12 residues. CDR1 is MNHEY and CDR2 is SVGAGI in the germline V gene. CDR3 sequence (DNA): TGTGCCAGCAGCACAGGGAACACTGAAGCTTTCTTT. It yields the protein CASSTGNTEAFF.

The chain uses TRBV5-1 and TRBJ1-4; D is perhaps TRBD1 (5 bases). The germline gives CDR1 SGHRS, CDR2 YFSETQ. This CDR3 is 14 amino acids long. V lost 4 bases and J lost 8, with 15 bases in between. The CDR3 sequence: CASSIRAALEKLFF. The CDR3 DNA reads TGCGCCAGCAGCATCAGGGCCGCCCTGGAAAAACTGTTTTTT.

This clone was observed a handful of times. This chain links TRBV30 with TRBJ2-5, with 7 nucleotides matching TRBD1. This CDR3 contains 14 residues. The ends lost 2 bases at V and 2 bases at J; junction bases unmatched: 5. The germline CDR1 and CDR2 sequences are GTSNPN and SVGIG (reference sequence). The CDR3 spells CAWSPQGRQETQYF. In DNA form, the CDR3 reads TGTGCCTGGAGTCCACAGGGGCGACAAGAGACCCAGTACTTC. The full variable domain, in which reference TRBV30 and TRBJ2-5 provide the parts outside the CDR3, is SQTIHQWPATLVQPVGSPLSLECTVEGTSNPNLYWYRQAAGRGLQLLFYSVGIGQISSEVPQNLSASRPQDRQFILSSKKLLLSDSGFYLCAWSPQGRQETQYFGPGTRLLVL.